The TCR beta chain described here comes from a study of post-analysis software for immune sequencing data. Turning to the study itself: Relapsing-remitting, secondary progressive and progressive-relapsing courses of multiple sclerosis were included.

Germline CDR1 is ENHRY and CDR2 is SYGVKD. This CDR3 is 15 amino acids long. After removal of 8 bases from V and 10 bases from J, the junction contained 12 bases not matched to a gene. Worth noting for this clonotype: Its antigen is not known.

Unique molecular identifiers tagged the TCR beta cDNA libraries. Once 1 to 10 million T cells were used, roughly 0.5 million cDNA molecules resulted. In TCRdb, the PCR reads were re-called with MiXCR into one record per CDR3 protein. The table records roughly 700,000 distinct CDR3 sequences, 30% of them present only once. Findings of the study overall: Samples made in the same batch grouped tightly together by F measure. Compared with controls, patients showed significantly lower normalized Chao1 diversity. In patients, about five TRBV segments were more frequent than in controls, with TRBV5-6, TRBV5-1 and TRBV20-1 among them.

This chain joins TRBV10-3 and TRBJ1-6; TRBD1 matches 9 bases. The sequenced material came from blood. The receptor's source is a girl aged 10 to 17 with multiple sclerosis. The CDR3 DNA reads TGTGCCATCGGGGCGGACAGGGGACCCGACTCACCCCTCCACTTT. Its protein product is CAIGADRGPDSPLHF.